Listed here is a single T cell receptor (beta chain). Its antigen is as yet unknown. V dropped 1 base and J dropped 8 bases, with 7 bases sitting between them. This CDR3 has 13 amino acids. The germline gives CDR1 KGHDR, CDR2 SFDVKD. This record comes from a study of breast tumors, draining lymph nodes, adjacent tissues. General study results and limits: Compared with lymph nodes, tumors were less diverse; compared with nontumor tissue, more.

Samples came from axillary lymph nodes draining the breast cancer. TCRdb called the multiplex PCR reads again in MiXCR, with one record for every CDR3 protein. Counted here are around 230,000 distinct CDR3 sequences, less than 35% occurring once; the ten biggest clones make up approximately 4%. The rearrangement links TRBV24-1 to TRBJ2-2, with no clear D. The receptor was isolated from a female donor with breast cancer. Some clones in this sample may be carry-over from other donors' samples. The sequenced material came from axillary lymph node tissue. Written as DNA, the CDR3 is TGTGCCACCAGTGATTTCAGCACTGGGGAGCTGTTTTTT. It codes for CATSDFSTGELFF.